Following are 31 T cell receptor beta chains from one sample sequenced in a study of T-cell memory formation after mild COVID-19. In TCRdb, the 5' RACE reads were re-called with MiXCR into one record per CDR3 protein. Among about 140,000 distinct CDR3 sequences listed, around 14% were seen once. Material: PBMCs or a T cell subset sorted from them (not recorded which). The receptors come from an adult woman who had mild COVID-19 (a few samples of this study predate the infection). Cell type and time point are not known.

Only a few counts were recorded for this clonotype. The chain links TRBV12-3 or TRBV12-4 to TRBJ2-7; D possibly uses TRBD1 or TRBD2 (5 bases each). The CDR3 consists of 13 residues. With 0 bases removed from V and 5 bases from J, the gap between germline ends came to 8 bases. The CDR3 is CASSLAGTDEQYF. CDR3 coding DNA: TGTGCCAGCAGTTTAGCGGGGACGGACGAGCAGTACTTC.

V gene TRBV6-2 or TRBV6-3 combines with J gene TRBJ2-7; 9 nucleotides line up with TRBD1. The germline gives CDR1 MNHEY, CDR2 SVGEGT. The CDR3 has 15 residues. V lost 5 bases, J lost 3 bases, and 8 bases stayed unmatched. CDR3 region: CASSHLTGGYYEQYF. The CDR3, as DNA: TGTGCCAGCAGTCACCTGACAGGGGGATACTACGAGCAGTACTTC.

In DNA, the CDR3 is TGTGCCAGCAGCCGAGGTAGCGGGCTCTACAATGAGCAGTTCTTC. As protein: CASSRGSGLYNEQFF. The chain recombines TRBV27 with TRBJ2-1; 7 nucleotides line up with TRBD2. The J segment lost 3 bases and the V segment lost 6 bases, leaving 8 bases of the junction unmatched. Germline lookup yields CDR1 MNHEY and CDR2 SMNVEV (reference sequence). The length of the CDR3 is 15 residues.

The table lists this clonotype with a count of one. The rearrangement uses TRBV24-1 and TRBJ2-2; D perhaps matches TRBD1 (6 bases). With 10 bases removed from V and 4 bases from J, the gap between germline ends came to 12 bases. CDR1 KGHDR and CDR2 SFDVKD come from the germline V gene. The CDR3 length is 13 residues. The CDR3 nucleotides are TGTGCCACAACTCAGGGGAGCACCGGGGAGCTGTTTTTT. This encodes CATTQGSTGELFF.

This clonotype appeared a few times. The chain couples TRBV20-1 to TRBJ2-7; TRBD2 aligns across 10 bases. This CDR3 contains 16 residues. Germline V lookup: CDR1 DFQATT, CDR2 SNEGSKA (reference sequence). Losses at the gene ends were 5 bases for V and 8 bases for J; bases not matched to a gene: 18. Written as DNA, the CDR3 is TGCAGTGCTGCTACTAGCGGGGCCCCTCGCCCGGGCCAGCAGTACTTC. This codes for CSAATSGAPRPGQQYF.

The chain employs TRBV12-5 and TRBJ1-1; TRBD1 is a possible D gene (6 bases). Trimming removed 2 bases from V and 6 bases from J, with 16 bases in between. The CDR3 has 15 amino acids. The germline gives CDR1 LGHNT, CDR2 FRNRAP. The CDR3 nucleotides are TGTGCTAGTGGTTTGTTTACAGGGACCTACTCTGAAGCTTTCTTT. The encoded protein is CASGLFTGTYSEAFF.

V gene TRBV4-2 combines with J gene TRBJ2-6; D is tentatively TRBD1 or TRBD2 (5 bases each). The CDR3 has 17 residues. Trimming removed 0 bases at V and 4 bases at J, with 13 bases between. Germline V gene lookup returns CDR1 LGHNA and CDR2 YNFKEQ. CDR3 sequence reads: CASSQDDGTPGANVLTF. The CDR3 bases are TGTGCCAGCAGCCAAGACGATGGGACCCCCGGGGCCAACGTCCTGACTTTC.

CDR3 DNA: TGTGCCAGCAGCGCTGGGGACAGACATAATCAGCCCCAGCATTTT. Translating gives CASSAGDRHNQPQHF. This chain connects TRBV11-2 to TRBJ1-5; TRBD1 matches 7 bases. Germline CDR1 reads SGHAT; CDR2 reads FQNNGV. V dropped 5 bases and J dropped 4; count of bases not matched to a gene: 8. CDR3 size: 15 residues.

This clonotype was counted ten times or more. The V call is TRBV20-1, the J call TRBJ1-1; 8 bases map to TRBD1. V shed 5 bases, J shed 8 bases, and the junction held 10 bases outside the gene matches. The CDR3 consists of 13 residues. Germline V CDR1 and CDR2: DFQATT, SNEGSKA (reference sequence). As DNA, the CDR3 is TGCAGTGCTTCGGACAGGGTTTATGCCGAAGCTTTCTTT. This codes for CSASDRVYAEAFF.

The chain combines TRBV12-3 or TRBV12-4 with TRBJ2-5, with D possibly TRBD2 on 5 matching bases. The CDR3 spans 14 residues. Trimming stripped 3 bases from V and 7 bases from J, with 15 bases between. The CDR3 loop reads CASSFSLGAGTQYF. The CDR3 DNA is TGTGCCAGCAGTTTCTCTTTGGGAGCCGGGACCCAGTACTTC.

J is TRBJ2-7 and V is TRBV30; D possibly uses TRBD1 or TRBD2 (6 bases each). Germline CDR1 GTSNPN, CDR2 SVGIG (reference sequence). The V end lost 0 bases, the J end lost 0 bases, and 12 bases lay between the germline ends. This CDR3 is built from 15 residues. The CDR3 sequence: CAWSVVGGPSYEQYF. Written as DNA, the CDR3 is TGTGCCTGGAGTGTAGTAGGGGGGCCCTCCTACGAGCAGTACTTC.

This clonotype appeared a few times. This chain uses TRBV20-1 with TRBJ2-7, with D perhaps TRBD1 or TRBD2 (5 bases each). The germline V gene encodes CDR1 DFQATT and CDR2 SNEGSKA (reference sequence). CDR3 length equals 16 residues. Trimming removed 1 base at V and 0 bases at J, with 16 bases between. The CDR3 bases are TGCAGTGCTAGAGCCCCCCTGACAGCGGACTCCTACGAGCAGTACTTC. Translating it yields CSARAPLTADSYEQYF.

This clonotype came up once. This chain joins TRBV7-6 and TRBJ2-3; D possibly uses TRBD1 or TRBD2 (6 bases each). Trimming took off 5 bases at V and 3 bases at J, with 15 bases between the two ends. The germline V gene encodes CDR1 SGHVS and CDR2 FNYEAQ. This CDR3 contains 15 residues. The CDR3 nucleotides read TGTGCCAGCAGCATGCCGGGGGCCTCGACAGATACGCAGTATTTT. Its translation is CASSMPGASTDTQYF.

This clonotype was recorded a few times. This chain connects TRBV12-3 or TRBV12-4 to TRBJ2-5, with a possible D match to TRBD1 (5 bases). V was pared by 5 bases and J by 7 bases, with 14 bases between. This CDR3 has 13 residues. DNA of the CDR3: TGTGCCAGCAGTCTCCCCGACAGAGTGACCCAGTACTTC. This encodes CASSLPDRVTQYF.

This clonotype occurred a few times. J is TRBJ2-1 and V is TRBV6-5, with 14 positions matching TRBD2. Germline V gene sequence: CDR1 MNHEY, CDR2 SVGAGI. V was clipped by 6 bases and J by 3 bases; unmatched bases: 16. The CDR3 loop spans 20 amino acids. The CDR3 nucleotides are TGTGCCAGCAGCTATCGGGCGCCGGGACTAGCGGGAGTAAACTACAATGAGCAGTTCTTC. Translation: CASSYRAPGLAGVNYNEQFF.

Only a few counts were recorded for this clonotype. The V gene is TRBV13, the J gene TRBJ2-7; D not resolved. Per the germline V gene, CDR1 is PRHDT and CDR2 is FYEKMQ (reference sequence). V was trimmed by 2 bases and J by 5 bases, leaving 7 bases between them. This CDR3 has 12 amino acids. The CDR3 bases are TGTGCCAGCAGCTTACTAGGCAACGAGCAGTACTTC. As protein: CASSLLGNEQYF. Full variable domain (missing parts from reference TRBV13 and TRBJ2-7): AAGVIQSPRHLIKEKRETATLKCYPIPRHDTVYWYQQGPGQDPQFLISFYEKMQSDKGSIPDRFSAQQFSDYHSELNMSSLELGDSALYFCASSLLGNEQYFGPGTRLTVT.

In its sample, this clonotype was seen a few times. The chain recombines TRBV5-1 with TRBJ2-7; 7 bases map to TRBD1. There are 15 residues in the CDR3. Germline-derived CDR1 and CDR2 are SGHRS and YFSETQ. J was trimmed by 5 bases and V by 0 bases; bases with no gene match: 8. The CDR3 is CASSLVQGLNHEQYF. CDR3 sequence (DNA): TGCGCCAGCAGCTTGGTACAGGGGTTGAACCACGAGCAGTACTTC.

The rearrangement uses TRBV6-5 and TRBJ2-1, with 7 bases identical to TRBD2. This CDR3 has 16 residues. The V and J ends lost 0 bases and 2 bases, in that order; junction bases with no gene match: 4. Germline values: CDR1 MNHEY, CDR2 SVGAGI. In DNA, the CDR3 is TGTGCCAGCAGTTACTCGGCTAGCGGTCCCTACAATGAGCAGTTCTTC. Amino acids: CASSYSASGPYNEQFF.

A few counts support this clonotype. The chain is built from TRBV15 and TRBJ2-7; 13 nucleotides align to TRBD2. With V trimmed by 2 bases and J by 6 bases, 4 bases remained unmatched. The CDR3 has 15 residues. Germline CDR1 reads LNHNV; CDR2 reads YYDKDF (reference sequence). Here the CDR3 reads CATSRYRTSGSEQYF. In nucleotides, the CDR3 is TGTGCCACCAGCAGATATCGGACTAGCGGGAGCGAGCAGTACTTC.

Comment on this clonotype: At one of its ends the junction is not consistent with the germline gene, which may arise from a read error. CDR3: CASSQALSGRVGNEQFF. In DNA form, the CDR3 reads TGCGCAAGCAGCCAAGCTCTTAGCGGGAGAGTTGGCAATGAGCAGTTCTTC. The chain uses TRBV4-3 and TRBJ2-1; 9 bases fit TRBD2. The CDR3 consists of 17 residues. CDR1 and CDR2 from the germline V gene are LGHNA and YSLEER.

A word on this clonotype: A junction boundary mismatches the germline segment, possibly from a read error. The chain is built from TRBV6-2 or TRBV6-3 and TRBJ2-6; possibly TRBD1 for D (5 bases). From germline, CDR1 is MNHEY and CDR2 SVGEGT. The CDR3 is made up of 12 amino acids. The chain's CDR3 is CASSPGASVLTF. CDR3 DNA sequence: TGTGCCAGCAGTCCTGGGGCCAGCGTCCTGACTTTC.

There are a few counts of this clonotype. The chain is built from TRBV7-9 and TRBJ2-5; D not certain. The CDR3 is 16 residues long. The germline V and J ends were trimmed by 3 bases and 5 bases, with 19 bases remaining between them. Germline assignment: CDR1 SEHNR and CDR2 FQNEAQ (reference sequence). CDR3 protein: CASSLISGPVWETQYF. In nucleotides, the CDR3 is TGTGCCAGCAGCTTGATCTCGGGTCCGGTTTGGGAGACCCAGTACTTC.

This clonotype was seen more than once but under ten times. The rearrangement links TRBV7-2 to TRBJ2-5; 8 bases line up with TRBD2. Germline V gene data show CDR1 as SGHTA and CDR2 as FQGNSA. This CDR3 spans 19 amino acids. With 0 bases clipped from V and 0 bases from J, the junction kept 12 bases outside the gene matches. CDR3: CASSLADFPRLANQETQYF. Here the CDR3 DNA reads TGTGCCAGCAGCTTAGCGGACTTTCCGCGACTAGCGAACCAAGAGACCCAGTACTTC.

The sample holds many counts of this clonotype. The chain links TRBV7-9 to TRBJ2-2; maybe TRBD2 (6 bases). Germline CDR1 is SEHNR and CDR2 is FQNEAQ (reference sequence). The ends were cut back, 6 bases at V and 3 bases at J, with 11 bases in the middle. The CDR3 runs 14 residues. This CDR3 reads CASSWDFDTGELFF. The CDR3 DNA sequence: TGTGCCAGCAGTTGGGACTTTGACACCGGGGAGCTGTTTTTT.

This rearrangement joins TRBV6-5 to TRBJ1-1, with D possibly being TRBD1 (6 bases). V lost 5 bases, J lost 2 bases, and 9 bases lay in between. This CDR3 contains 13 residues. Per the germline V gene, CDR1 is MNHEY and CDR2 is SVGAGI. DNA of the CDR3: TGTGCCAGCAGTCCCAGGGGTAACACTGAAGCTTTCTTT. Encoded protein: CASSPRGNTEAFF.

This clonotype was counted ten times or more. The chain couples TRBV4-1 to TRBJ2-3; no firm D call. Germline CDR1 and CDR2: MGHRA and YSYEKL. This CDR3 comprises 15 residues. V lost 1 base, J lost 4 bases, and 12 bases lay in between. CDR3 protein: CASSQVNPSPDTQYF. Here the CDR3 DNA reads TGCGCCAGCAGCCAAGTGAATCCGAGCCCAGATACGCAGTATTTT.

This clonotype was counted a few times. This chain joins TRBV29-1 and TRBJ2-1, with 10 bases fitting TRBD2. V was pared by 4 bases and J by 4 bases, with 10 bases of the junction left unmatched. The CDR3 runs 16 residues. Per germline, CDR1 SQVTM and CDR2 ANQGSEA. The CDR3 sequence: CSVAGRGLARYNEQFF. CDR3 sequence (DNA): TGCAGCGTTGCTGGGCGGGGACTAGCGAGATACAATGAGCAGTTCTTC.

This clonotype was recorded many times. V gene TRBV7-6 combines with J gene TRBJ2-3; perhaps TRBD2 as D (5 bases). The germline gives CDR1 SGHVS, CDR2 FNYEAQ. V was trimmed by 1 base and J by 6 bases, leaving 11 bases between them. The CDR3 has 14 amino acids. The CDR3 bases are TGTGCCAGCAGCTTAGTGCCTAGCTTGGATACGCAGTATTTT. This codes for CASSLVPSLDTQYF.

This chain links TRBV20-1 with TRBJ2-7; 7 positions match TRBD2. Germline V gives CDR1 DFQATT, CDR2 SNEGSKA (reference sequence). The CDR3 has 13 residues. J lost 3 bases, V lost 5 bases, and 7 bases had no gene match. The CDR3 DNA sequence: TGCAGTGCTTCGGGAGGCAGTATCTACGAGCAGTACTTC. Amino acid sequence: CSASGGSIYEQYF.

This chain uses TRBV11-2 with TRBJ2-7, with 11 nucleotides matching TRBD2. The CDR3 totals 16 residues. Germline lookup yields CDR1 SGHAT and CDR2 FQNNGV. V lost 1 base to trimming and J lost 4 bases; unmatched junction nucleotides: 6. CDR3: CASSLVTSGDMYEQYF. Here the CDR3 DNA reads TGTGCCAGCAGCTTAGTGACTAGCGGGGATATGTACGAGCAGTACTTC.

CDR3: CASSPPSGGLYGYTF. Written as DNA, the CDR3 is TGTGCCAGCAGCCCCCCCTCAGGGGGCCTCTATGGCTACACCTTC. The chain carries TRBV6-5 and TRBJ1-2; TRBD1 matches at 8 bases. Germline-derived CDR1 and CDR2 are MNHEY and SVGAGI. The trim removed 6 bases at V and 4 bases at J, leaving 10 bases unmatched. This CDR3 is built from 15 residues.